The clone carrying this T cell receptor (beta chain) came up a few times. What it recognizes is unknown. It was one heparinised blood draw, averaging about 110 mL, that each donor gave. Losses at the gene ends were 7 bases for V and 4 bases for J; bases not matched to a gene: 1. Germline V gives CDR1 MGHDK, CDR2 SYGVNS. This CDR3 is 12 amino acids long. The isolated RNA, all of it, was reverse transcribed, so expressed TCRB transcripts were what got sequenced. The protocol was immunoSEQ multiplex PCR, while the TCRdb copy is restricted to in-frame clones and leaves out a portion. The sample lists about 290,000 clones, approximately 8% seen once, with approximately 0.99% in the top ten. The sample comes from a study of beta chain features in type 1 diabetes. Turning to the study itself: What patients shared with healthy donors was a similar profile of age, gender and cell yields.

Study-level points and caveats: Reads derived from cDNA could over-represent cells showing high TCR expression. Shortening that was moderate but significant affected the TCRB CDR3s of Type 1 diabetes patients in all four CD4+ subsets.

The chain combines TRBV25-1 with TRBJ1-3, with 7 positions matching TRBD1. Material: central memory CD4+ T cells from blood. This TCR derives from a woman aged 18-30 years in good health. The DNA of the CDR3 is TGTGCCAGCATGGGACAGGGAAACACCATATATTTT. As protein: CASMGQGNTIYF.